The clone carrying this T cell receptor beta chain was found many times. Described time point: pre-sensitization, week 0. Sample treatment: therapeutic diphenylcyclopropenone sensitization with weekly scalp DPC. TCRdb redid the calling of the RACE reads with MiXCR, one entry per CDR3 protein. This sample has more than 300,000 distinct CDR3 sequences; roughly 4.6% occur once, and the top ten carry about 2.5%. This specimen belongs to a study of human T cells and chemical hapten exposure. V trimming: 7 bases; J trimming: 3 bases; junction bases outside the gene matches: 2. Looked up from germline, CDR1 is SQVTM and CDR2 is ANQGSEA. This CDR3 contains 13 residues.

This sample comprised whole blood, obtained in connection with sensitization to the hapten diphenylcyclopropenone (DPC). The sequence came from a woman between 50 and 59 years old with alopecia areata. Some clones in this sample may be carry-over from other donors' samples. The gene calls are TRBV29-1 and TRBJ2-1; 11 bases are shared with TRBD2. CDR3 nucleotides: TGCAGCGCCGGACTAGCGGGCTACAATGAGCAGTTCTTC. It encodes CSAGLAGYNEQFF.